The next 10 T cell receptor beta chains were all read from a single sample in a study of cytomegalovirus exposure and HLA in healthy donors. Primers included in the PCR were 60 Vbeta and 13 Jbeta primers. Only in-frame clones appear in the TCRdb table, and some are missing; sequencing was by immunoSEQ multiplex PCR. Of 150,000 to 200,000 clones in the sample, approximately 80% were seen once. The specimen was PBMCs. Source of these receptors: a man in his forties or fifties in good health and CMV-seropositive.

CDR3 residues: CASIWGREQFF. In DNA form, the CDR3 reads TGTGCCAGTATATGGGGGAGGGAGCAGTTCTTC. The rearrangement links TRBV19 to TRBJ2-1; D is possibly TRBD2 (6 bases). The V and J ends lost 7 bases and 10 bases respectively, with 11 bases between them. The CDR3 is 11 residues long. The V gene's germline CDR1 is LNHDA and CDR2 SQIVND (reference sequence).

V and J are TRBV7-9 and TRBJ2-5, with TRBD2 matching over 11 bases. The germline gives CDR1 SEHNR, CDR2 FQNEAQ (reference sequence). The CDR3 sequence is 15 residues long. Losses at the gene ends were 5 bases for V and 1 base for J; bases not matched to a gene: 3. The CDR3 sequence is CASSPGLAGQETQYF. The CDR3 DNA sequence: TGTGCCAGCAGCCCCGGACTAGCGGGCCAAGAGACCCAGTACTTC.

This clone was found once. The genes are TRBV6-6 and TRBJ2-3; D remains ambiguous. V shed 4 bases and J shed 6 bases, with 5 bases lying between them. The CDR3 totals 11 residues. Germline V gene data show CDR1 as MNHNY and CDR2 as SVGAGI (reference sequence). The CDR3 spells CASSSPDTQYF. CDR3 DNA: TGTGCCAGCAGTTCCCCGGATACGCAGTATTTT.

This clone was detected a few times. The DNA of the CDR3 is TGTGCCAGCAGCTCTTACAGGAACACTGAAGCTTTCTTT. This sequence encodes CASSSYRNTEAFF. This chain connects TRBV5-4 to TRBJ1-1, with unresolved D. The CDR3 has 13 residues. V was trimmed by 3 bases and J by 1 base, leaving 7 bases between them. Germline lookup yields CDR1 SGHNT and CDR2 YYREEE (reference sequence). The full variable domain, in which reference TRBV5-4 and TRBJ1-1 provide the parts outside the CDR3, is ETGVTQSPTHLIKTRGQQVTLRCSSQSGHNTVSWYQQALGQGPQFIFQYYREEENGRGNFPPRFSGLQFPNYSSELNVNALELDDSALYLCASSSYRNTEAFFGQGTRLTVV.

This clone was picked up one time. This chain links TRBV11-2 with TRBJ2-5, with 7 bases that match TRBD1. V trimming: 1 base; J trimming: 2 bases; junction bases outside the gene matches: 4. The CDR3 has 15 amino acids. Looked up from germline, CDR1 is SGHAT and CDR2 is FQNNGV. The DNA of the CDR3 is TGTGCCAGCAGCTTAGTTGGGACAGCGCAAGAGACCCAGTACTTC. It translates to CASSLVGTAQETQYF. The complete variable domain, with remaining parts taken from reference TRBV11-2 and TRBJ2-5, reads EAGVAQSPRYKIIEKRQSVAFWCNPISGHATLYWYQQILGQGPKLLIQFQNNGVVDDSQLPKDRFSAERLKGVDSTLKIQPAKLEDSAVYLCASSLVGTAQETQYFGPGTRLLVL.

This clone showed up just once. The V gene is TRBV19, the J gene TRBJ1-3; 9 nucleotides line up with TRBD1. Germline CDR1 reads LNHDA; CDR2 reads SQIVND (reference sequence). After removal of 4 bases from V and 3 bases from J, the junction contained 7 bases not matched to a gene. The CDR3 is 16 amino acids. The CDR3 coding sequence is TGTGCCAGTAGTACCCCGGACAGGGGAGGTGGAAACACCATATATTTT. Translation: CASSTPDRGGGNTIYF.

V and J are TRBV9 and TRBJ2-1; 7 bases fit TRBD2. The CDR3 has 20 amino acids. CDR1 and CDR2 (germline): SGDLS, YYNGEE. The V and J ends lost 0 bases and 2 bases, in that order; junction bases with no gene match: 17. This CDR3 reads CASSVAQRGEQASPYNEQFF. In DNA, the CDR3 is TGTGCCAGCAGCGTAGCCCAGCGGGGAGAACAGGCCAGCCCCTACAATGAGCAGTTCTTC.

This chain links TRBV11-3 with TRBJ2-2; 7 bases fit TRBD1. The CDR3 has 14 amino acids. Germline loops: CDR1 SGHNT, CDR2 YENEEA. With V trimmed by 5 bases and J by 6 bases, 6 bases remained unmatched. CDR3 protein: CASSPRTGSGELFF. The CDR3 bases are TGTGCCAGCAGCCCCAGGACAGGTTCCGGGGAGCTGTTTTTT.

J is TRBJ2-1 and V is TRBV7-3; 13 bases fit TRBD2. CDR1 and CDR2 (germline): SGHTA, FQGTGA. V lost 6 bases, J lost 9 bases, and 8 bases stayed unmatched. The CDR3 extends over 15 amino acids. The CDR3 reads CASSSGLAGVGEQFF. CDR3 nucleotide sequence: TGTGCCAGCAGTTCTGGACTAGCGGGAGTTGGTGAGCAGTTCTTC.

The gene calls are TRBV18 and TRBJ2-7; 8 bases fit TRBD2. The CDR3 runs 13 residues. Germline assignment: CDR1 KGHSH and CDR2 LQKENI. CDR3 coding DNA: TGTGCCAGCTCACCACCGGGTAGCGGGAACCTCAACGTC. Translating gives CASSPPGSGNLNV.